The 27 T cell receptor beta chains below all came from one sample that was sequenced in a study of shared clonotypes between healthy human individuals. Clones were sequenced by immunoSEQ multiplex PCR, and TCRdb holds only the in-frame ones, with some missing. Among around 1.1 million clones listed, approximately 77% were seen once. The specimen sequenced was memory CD4+ T cells from PBMCs. Indicated subset: CD45RA-negative fraction. The receptors originated from a man aged 18 to 29 in good health. Some clones in this sample may be carry-over from other donors' samples.

The table lists this clone with a count of one. This chain links TRBV5-1 with TRBJ2-7, with D perhaps TRBD2 (6 bases). The CDR3 covers 15 residues. Trimming pared 6 bases from V and 4 bases from J, leaving 20 bases between. The germline V gene encodes CDR1 SGHRS and CDR2 YFSETQ. The CDR3 spells CASMPGDVYRYEQYF. DNA for the CDR3: TGCGCCAGCATGCCGGGGGACGTATATCGATACGAGCAGTACTTC.

This clone was detected once. The rearrangement uses TRBV5-6 and TRBJ2-1; a weak D match, TRBD2 (6 bases). The germline gives CDR1 SGHDT, CDR2 YYEEEE. V was shortened by 4 bases and J by 2 bases, with 10 bases between the two germline ends. The CDR3 is made up of 14 amino acids. Here the CDR3 reads CASSAGSTYNEQFF. CDR3 sequence (DNA): TGTGCCAGCAGCGCGGGGAGTACCTACAATGAGCAGTTCTTC.

V gene TRBV7-9 combines with J gene TRBJ2-1; D remains unclear. V was pared by 3 bases and J by 5 bases, with 5 bases between. CDR1 and CDR2 from the germline V gene are SEHNR and FQNEAQ (reference sequence). This CDR3 comprises 12 residues. This CDR3 reads CASSLSHNEQFF. Here the CDR3 DNA reads TGTGCCAGCAGCTTGAGTCACAATGAGCAGTTCTTC.

This chain connects TRBV9 to TRBJ2-1, with D perhaps TRBD2 (5 bases). The germline CDR1 and CDR2 sequences are SGDLS and YYNGEE. With 7 bases removed from V and 12 bases from J, the gap between germline ends came to 23 bases. CDR3 length: 14 amino acids. CDR3 DNA: TGTGCCAGCTCGAGGGCGAGCGGTCCAGAGGGGCAGTTCTTC. Amino acid sequence: CASSRASGPEGQFF.

On this clone: The sample carries other DNA sequences with the same CDR3. The rearrangement links TRBV4-3 to TRBJ1-1, with D hard to call. Germline CDR1 is LGHNA and CDR2 is YSLEER. V was cut by 0 bases and J by 2 bases, with 10 bases left in between. CDR3 length: 15 residues. The CDR3 DNA follows: TGCGCCAGCAGCCAAGACCCCGGGGTTAACACTGAAGCTTTCTTT. It specifies CASSQDPGVNTEAFF.

This chain uses TRBV30 with TRBJ2-1; 7 positions match TRBD2. Germline V CDR1 and CDR2: GTSNPN, SVGIG (reference sequence). With 4 bases clipped from V and 3 bases from J, the junction kept 9 bases outside the gene matches. CDR3 length: 15 amino acids. DNA for the CDR3: TGTGCCTGGACTACTAGCGAACACCTCTACAATGAGCAGTTCTTC. It yields the protein CAWTTSEHLYNEQFF. The full variable domain, with the rest looked up from reference TRBV30 and TRBJ2-1, is SQTIHQWPATLVQPVGSPLSLECTVEGTSNPNLYWYRQAAGRGLQLLFYSVGIGQISSEVPQNLSASRPQDRQFILSSKKLLLSDSGFYLCAWTTSEHLYNEQFFGPGTRLTVL.

The chain recombines TRBV7-3 with TRBJ2-3; TRBD1 might be the D (5 bases). Germline lookup yields CDR1 SGHTA and CDR2 FQGTGA. CDR3 length equals 15 residues. V gave up 7 bases and J gave up 0 bases, with 14 bases separating them. CDR3 in DNA: TGTGCCAGCAATCAGGGCCGCTCTAGCACAGATACGCAGTATTTT. It is translated as CASNQGRSSTDTQYF.

This clone was recorded a few times. This rearrangement joins TRBV9 to TRBJ1-4; tentatively, D is TRBD1 (5 bases). Germline lookup yields CDR1 SGDLS and CDR2 YYNGEE. The CDR3 has 14 residues. The ends were cut back, 10 bases at V and 8 bases at J, with 21 bases in the middle. In DNA form, the CDR3 reads TGTGCCGCCCGACCAAGGGCAGGGAACGAAAAACTGTTTTTT. It translates to CAARPRAGNEKLFF.

This chain uses TRBV6-5 with TRBJ2-7; 12 nucleotides match TRBD2. V shed 5 bases and J 4 bases; nucleotides not matched to a gene: 6. The germline V gene encodes CDR1 MNHEY and CDR2 SVGAGI. The length of the CDR3 is 15 residues. The CDR3, as DNA: TGTGCCAGCAGTGCGACTAGCGGGAGTAAATACGAGCAGTACTTC. This translates into CASSATSGSKYEQYF.

This clone appeared once. This chain connects TRBV25-1 to TRBJ2-1, with TRBD1 matching 9 bases. The CDR3 is 17 residues long. Germline V gives CDR1 MGHDK, CDR2 SYGVNS. V lost 4 bases, J lost 8 bases, and 15 bases stayed unmatched. This CDR3 is CASSVMSPGQGGDEQFF. CDR3 DNA sequence: TGTGCCAGCAGTGTTATGTCTCCGGGACAGGGAGGCGATGAGCAGTTCTTC.

The table lists this clone with a count of one. The genes are TRBV27 and TRBJ2-7, with D unclear. Germline CDR1 MNHEY, CDR2 SMNVEV (reference sequence). Trimming shortened V by 5 bases and J by 3 bases, and 17 bases separated the two germline ends. The CDR3 has 15 amino acids. DNA for the CDR3: TGTGCCAGCAGTCTCGCCGCGGTCCCCGTCTACGAGCAGTACTTC. Amino acid sequence: CASSLAAVPVYEQYF.

The chain is built from TRBV28 and TRBJ2-5, with 12 positions matching TRBD2. CDR1 is MDHEN, CDR2 SYDVKM, per germline. This CDR3 has 15 amino acids. V shed 7 bases, J shed 5 bases, and the junction held 8 bases outside the gene matches. CDR3 region: CASTSLAGGKETQYF. CDR3 coding DNA: TGTGCCAGCACTTCGCTAGCGGGAGGGAAGGAGACCCAGTACTTC.

A remark on this clone: With a much larger clone just one base away, this may be a read error. The CDR3 bases are TGTGCCTTCACCGCAGTTATTAGCTATGGCTACACCTTC. Protein sequence: CAFTAVISYGYTF. The V and J genes are TRBV30 and TRBJ1-2; D gene unclear. CDR1 and CDR2 from the germline V gene are GTSNPN and SVGIG (reference sequence). Between the trimmed V and J ends, which lost 7 bases and 4 bases, there was a span of 16 bases. This CDR3 region has 13 residues.

J is TRBJ2-1 and V is TRBV7-3; TRBD2 matches at 7 bases. Losses at the gene ends were 5 bases for V and 5 bases for J; bases not matched to a gene: 3. CDR1 SGHTA and CDR2 FQGTGA come from the germline V gene. This CDR3 contains 13 residues. The CDR3 sequence: CASSDGLDNEQFF. CDR3 DNA sequence: TGTGCCAGCAGCGATGGACTAGACAATGAGCAGTTCTTC.

The table lists this clone with many counts. The V gene is TRBV5-6, the J gene TRBJ1-5; D is unclear. Germline values: CDR1 SGHDT, CDR2 YYEEEE. The CDR3 loop spans 15 amino acids. The ends were cut back, 3 bases at V and 0 bases at J, with 10 bases in the middle. The CDR3 spells CASSSTLYSNQPQHF. The DNA for the CDR3 is TGTGCCAGCAGCTCTACCCTCTATAGCAATCAGCCCCAGCATTTT.

There are a few counts of this clone. The chain carries TRBV29-1 and TRBJ1-1; TRBD1 might be the D (6 bases). Germline loops: CDR1 SQVTM, CDR2 ANQGSEA. Trimming removed 4 bases at V and 3 bases at J, with 12 bases between. The CDR3 sequence is 13 residues long. CDR3 amino acids: CSVGRGWDTEAFF. Written as DNA, the CDR3 is TGCAGCGTTGGTAGGGGGTGGGACACTGAAGCTTTCTTT.

In this sample, this clone turned up once. V and J are TRBV28 and TRBJ2-7; perhaps TRBD1 as D (6 bases). The CDR3 length is 15 residues. Looked up from germline, CDR1 is MDHEN and CDR2 is SYDVKM. Trimming removed 2 bases from V and 4 bases from J, with 15 bases in between. CDR3 sequence reads: CASSLPGQGLYEQYF. In DNA form, the CDR3 reads TGTGCCAGCAGTTTACCGGGGCAGGGGTTGTACGAGCAGTACTTC.

This clone was recorded once. CDR3 nucleotide sequence: TGTGCCAGCAGCTCCCTGCGGGGGGTTGGTAACTATGGCTACACCTTC. Residues: CASSSLRGVGNYGYTF. The genes are TRBV7-2 and TRBJ1-2, with a possible D match to TRBD1 (5 bases). Trimming pared 4 bases from V and 1 base from J, leaving 16 bases between. Germline values: CDR1 SGHTA, CDR2 FQGNSA. The CDR3 is 16 amino acids. Full variable domain (remainder filled in from reference TRBV7-2 and TRBJ1-2): GAGVSQSPSNKVTEKGKDVELRCDPISGHTALYWYRQSLGQGLEFLIYFQGNSAPDKSGLPSDRFSAERTGGSVSTLTIQRTQQEDSAVYLCASSSLRGVGNYGYTFGSGTRLTVV.

The chain employs TRBV5-1 and TRBJ2-5; TRBD2 matches 9 bases. After removal of 2 bases from V and 1 base from J, the junction contained 6 bases not matched to a gene. The germline gives CDR1 SGHRS, CDR2 YFSETQ. The CDR3 has 16 residues. In DNA, the CDR3 is TGCGCCAGCAGCTTAGGACTAGCGAATACCCAAGAGACCCAGTACTTC. Encoded protein: CASSLGLANTQETQYF. Looking up the rest from reference TRBV5-1 and TRBJ2-5 gives the full variable domain: KAGVTQTPRYLIKTRGQQVTLSCSPISGHRSVSWYQQTPGQGLQFLFEYFSETQRNKGNFPGRFSGRQFSNSRSEMNVSTLELGDSALYLCASSLGLANTQETQYFGPGTRLLVL.

The rearrangement uses TRBV10-3 and TRBJ2-7; the D gene is possibly TRBD1 (7 bases). CDR3 length: 13 amino acids. V was cut by 7 bases and J by 1 base, with 11 bases left in between. CDR1 is ENHRY, CDR2 SYGVKD, per germline. Here the CDR3 DNA reads TGTGCCATCACGGCGGGACAGTCCTACGAGCAGTACTTC. It translates to CAITAGQSYEQYF.

This chain uses TRBV25-1 with TRBJ2-3; 10 bases map to TRBD1. With 6 bases clipped from V and 5 bases from J, the junction kept 11 bases outside the gene matches. Germline assignment: CDR1 MGHDK and CDR2 SYGVNS. CDR3 length: 16 residues. The CDR3 region is CASSQVTGGVGDTQYF. The CDR3 DNA follows: TGTGCCAGCAGCCAAGTGACAGGGGGCGTGGGAGATACGCAGTATTTT.

The chain has TRBV7-2 and TRBJ1-2, with a tentative D call TRBD1 (6 bases). CDR1 SGHTA and CDR2 FQGNSA come from the germline V gene. Between the trimmed V and J ends, which lost 8 bases and 5 bases, there was a span of 15 bases. The CDR3 length is 13 residues. The CDR3 here is CASSDGGRYGYTF. The CDR3 nucleotides are TGTGCCAGCTCAGACGGGGGGCGGTATGGCTACACCTTC.

The chain uses TRBV10-3 and TRBJ2-7; 7 nucleotides match TRBD1. The germline V gene encodes CDR1 ENHRY and CDR2 SYGVKD. V was clipped by 0 bases and J by 5 bases; unmatched bases: 7. This CDR3 has 15 amino acids. Written as DNA, the CDR3 is TGTGCCATCAGTGAGTCGAATTCAGGGGGACACGAGCAGTACTTC. This encodes CAISESNSGGHEQYF.

This chain uses TRBV28 with TRBJ2-3; D gene unclear. CDR1 and CDR2 (germline): MDHEN, SYDVKM. With 4 bases removed from V and 4 bases from J, the gap between germline ends came to 6 bases. This CDR3 is built from 12 residues. The CDR3 coding sequence is TGTGCCAGCAGTTCGGTTTCAGATACGCAGTATTTT. It translates to CASSSVSDTQYF.

This chain uses TRBV5-1 with TRBJ2-7, with D uncertain. Germline values: CDR1 SGHRS, CDR2 YFSETQ. The V and J ends lost 2 bases and 5 bases respectively, with 11 bases between them. This CDR3 comprises 13 residues. CDR3 sequence reads: CASSLPLRDEQYF. DNA of the CDR3: TGCGCCAGCAGCTTACCTCTTCGCGACGAGCAGTACTTC.

The rearrangement joins TRBV9 to TRBJ2-2, with TRBD2 matching over 7 bases. CDR3 length: 16 residues. Germline CDR1 SGDLS, CDR2 YYNGEE. The J segment lost 0 bases and the V segment lost 3 bases, leaving 5 bases of the junction unmatched. Here the CDR3 reads CASSARLATNTGELFF. The CDR3 DNA follows: TGTGCCAGCAGCGCCAGACTAGCCACGAACACCGGGGAGCTGTTTTTT. The entire variable domain, with the rest obtained from reference TRBV9 and TRBJ2-2, is as follows: DSGVTQTPKHLITATGQRVTLRCSPRSGDLSVYWYQQSLDQGLQFLIQYYNGEERAKGNILERFSAQQFPDLHSELNLSSLELGDSALYFCASSARLATNTGELFFGEGSRLTVL.

V gene TRBV5-5 combines with J gene TRBJ1-2; TRBD1 might be the D (5 bases). The CDR3 length is 15 residues. Germline CDR1 reads SGHKS; CDR2 reads YYEKEE (reference sequence). V was pared by 4 bases and J by 4 bases, with 17 bases between. The CDR3 reads CASSPGYRGPYGYTF. DNA of the CDR3: TGTGCCAGCAGCCCTGGGTACCGGGGACCCTATGGCTACACCTTC.